This T cell receptor beta chain was captured by sequencing in a study of blood T cell repertoires in COVID-19. The CDR3 contains 11 residues. CDR1 and CDR2 from the germline V gene are SGHDT and YYEEEE. The V end lost 3 bases, the J end lost 13 bases, and 14 bases lay between the germline ends. The protocol was immunoSEQ multiplex PCR, while the TCRdb copy is restricted to in-frame clones and leaves out a portion. The table includes about 150,000 clones, around 80% detected once. This sequence joins TRBV5-6 and TRBJ2-7; a weak D match, TRBD2 (6 bases). Sequenced sample: PBMCs or T cells enriched from blood (not recorded which). This TCR came from a man aged 50-60 years who had recovered from COVID-19. CDR3 in amino acids: CASSSFRDSYF. The CDR3 DNA sequence: TGTGCCAGCAGCTCATTCCGGGACTCATACTTC. Complete variable domain (other parts from reference TRBV5-6 and TRBJ2-7): DAGVTQSPTHLIKTRGQQVTLRCSPKSGHDTVSWYQQALGQGPQFIFQYYEEEERQRGNFPDRFSGHQFPNYSSELNVNALLLGDSALYLCASSSFRDSYFGPGTRLTVT.